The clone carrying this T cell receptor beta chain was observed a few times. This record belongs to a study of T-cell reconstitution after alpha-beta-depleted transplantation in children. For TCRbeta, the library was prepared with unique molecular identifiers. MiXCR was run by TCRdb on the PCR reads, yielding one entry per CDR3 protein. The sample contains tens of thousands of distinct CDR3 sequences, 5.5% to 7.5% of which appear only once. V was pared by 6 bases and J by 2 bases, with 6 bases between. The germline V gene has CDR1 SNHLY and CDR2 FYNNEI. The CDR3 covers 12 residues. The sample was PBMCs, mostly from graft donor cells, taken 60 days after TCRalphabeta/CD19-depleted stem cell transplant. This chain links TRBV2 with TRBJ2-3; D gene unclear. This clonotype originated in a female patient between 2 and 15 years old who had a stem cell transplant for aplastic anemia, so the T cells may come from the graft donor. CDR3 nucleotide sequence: TGTGCCAGCAGCCGACTCACAGATACGCAGTATTTT. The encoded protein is CASSRLTDTQYF.